A single sample gave rise to the 25 T cell receptor beta chains below, sequenced in a study of T cells in Graves' hyperthyroidism and ophthalmopathy. Amplified regions were TCR beta CDR3 sequences from RNA transcripts. Using the HTBI primer set, a first-round RT-PCR was run on the TCR CDR3. TCRdb passed the multiplex PCR reads through MiXCR, listing each CDR3 protein once. The table has about 380,000 distinct CDR3 sequences, roughly 14% seen once. The material sequenced was blood. These receptors were obtained from a man aged 25 to 45 with Graves' hyperthyroidism that later progressed to Graves' ophthalmopathy.

This clonotype was detected only a few times. The chain combines TRBV6-1 with TRBJ2-6, with D possibly called TRBD1 or TRBD2 (5 bases each). The germline V and J ends were trimmed by 4 bases and 3 bases, with 16 bases remaining between them. Germline-derived CDR1 and CDR2 are MNHNS and SASEGT. This CDR3 spans 17 amino acids. The CDR3 region is CASSGTGRSFGANVLTF. DNA of the CDR3: TGTGCCAGCAGTGGCACGGGGCGAAGCTTTGGGGCCAACGTCCTGACTTTC.

The sample holds many counts of this clonotype. This chain joins TRBV7-3 and TRBJ1-2; TRBD1 aligns across 8 bases. The CDR3 sequence is 14 residues long. From germline, CDR1 is SGHTA and CDR2 FQGTGA. V shed 5 bases, J shed 3 bases, and the junction held 5 bases outside the gene matches. CDR3 DNA sequence: TGTGCCAGCAGCCCGTCAGGGGGCGACTATGGCTACACCTTC. Its translation: CASSPSGGDYGYTF.

This clonotype was seen a handful of times. This sequence joins TRBV5-1 and TRBJ1-5; D not resolved. The CDR3 runs to 11 residues. V was shortened by 9 bases and J by 7 bases, with 11 bases between the two germline ends. Germline V gene lookup returns CDR1 SGHRS and CDR2 YFSETQ. CDR3 residues: CATPIGQPQHF. The CDR3 coding sequence is TGCGCCACCCCGATAGGGCAGCCCCAGCATTTT.

This clonotype has a handful of counts. The CDR3 sequence: CASSFQGAGNEQFF. DNA of the CDR3: TGTGCCAGCAGTTTTCAGGGGGCTGGCAATGAGCAGTTCTTC. The chain employs TRBV27 and TRBJ2-1; TRBD1 aligns across 8 bases. Germline loops: CDR1 MNHEY, CDR2 SMNVEV (reference sequence). J gave up 6 bases and V 3 bases, and 4 bases lay outside the gene matches. This CDR3 spans 14 amino acids.

This clonotype was seen more than once but under ten times. The chain links TRBV6-1 to TRBJ1-2; D not resolved. V was cut by 8 bases and J by 6 bases, with 22 bases left in between. CDR1 is MNHNS, CDR2 SASEGT, per germline. The CDR3 has 15 amino acids. The CDR3 sequence: CASASFPRAPNGYTF. Here the CDR3 DNA reads TGTGCCAGCGCTTCTTTCCCCCGGGCTCCCAATGGCTACACCTTC.

The chain joins TRBV24-1 to TRBJ2-5; TRBD2 matches at 9 bases. Germline values: CDR1 KGHDR, CDR2 SFDVKD. Trimming took 5 bases from V and 6 from J; bases not matched to a gene: 6. The length of the CDR3 is 14 residues. The CDR3 region has the DNA TGTGCCACCAGTGCCGGACTAGCGCCCAAGACCCAGTACTTC. Encoded protein: CATSAGLAPKTQYF.

This clonotype occurred many times. This sequence joins TRBV11-1 and TRBJ1-1; 7 bases are a match to TRBD1. This CDR3 comprises 17 residues. Unmatched junction bases numbered 12, after V lost 5 bases and J lost 0 bases. Per the germline V gene, CDR1 is SGHAT and CDR2 is FQDESV (reference sequence). CDR3 region: CASSILPTGQLNTEAFF. The CDR3 bases are TGTGCCAGCAGCATCCTACCAACGGGACAGCTGAACACTGAAGCTTTCTTT.

V usage is TRBV7-9 and J usage is TRBJ2-5; D perhaps matches TRBD2 (5 bases). The V and J ends lost 5 bases and 1 base respectively, with 8 bases between them. This CDR3 spans 13 amino acids. Germline CDR1 reads SEHNR; CDR2 reads FQNEAQ (reference sequence). The CDR3 sequence is CASSRAAQETQYF. As DNA, the CDR3 is TGTGCCAGCAGCCGAGCGGCCCAAGAGACCCAGTACTTC.

As to this clonotype: Given a much more abundant clone one base away, this may be a read error. The chain has TRBV11-3 and TRBJ2-7; TRBD1 is a possible D gene (6 bases). Germline lookup yields CDR1 SGHNT and CDR2 YENEEA. The CDR3 runs 15 residues. Deletions cut 5 bases from V and 5 bases from J, with 19 bases between. CDR3 amino acids: CASSQGTRGYHEQYF. For the CDR3, the DNA is TGTGCCAGCAGCCAAGGAACGAGGGGGTATCACGAGCAGTACTTC.

This clonotype was counted ten times or more. The chain combines TRBV12-3 or TRBV12-4 with TRBJ1-5; tentatively, D is TRBD1 (5 bases). V lost 6 bases and J lost 1, with 10 bases in between. The CDR3 extends over 14 amino acids. This CDR3 is CASSMGDSNQPQHF. The DNA of the CDR3 is TGTGCCAGCAGCATGGGGGACAGCAATCAGCCCCAGCATTTT.

This clonotype was observed many times. This chain links TRBV9 with TRBJ2-3; 8 bases line up with TRBD1. This CDR3 region has 16 residues. V lost 0 bases, J lost 5 bases, and 8 bases stayed unmatched. Germline V CDR1 and CDR2: SGDLS, YYNGEE. CDR3 nucleotide sequence: TGTGCCAGCAGCGTAGACCGGACAGGGACCGTAGATACGCAGTATTTT. As protein: CASSVDRTGTVDTQYF.

At least ten counts were recorded for this clonotype. The chain employs TRBV2 and TRBJ2-7, with D perhaps assigned TRBD1 or TRBD2 (5 bases each). Germline CDR1 is SNHLY and CDR2 is FYNNEI. V was pared by 5 bases and J by 0 bases, with 11 bases between. The CDR3 consists of 14 residues. CDR3 bases: TGTGCCAGCAGTCTGTCCGGGGCCTCCTACGAGCAGTACTTC. This translates into CASSLSGASYEQYF.

This clonotype has a handful of counts. The rearrangement joins TRBV24-1 to TRBJ2-7, with D uncertain. The CDR3 extends over 14 amino acids. V lost 3 bases and J lost 2, with 10 bases in between. From germline, CDR1 is KGHDR and CDR2 SFDVKD. CDR3 loop: CATSDLDPPYEQYF. The CDR3 DNA is TGTGCCACCAGTGATCTGGACCCACCCTACGAGCAGTACTTC.

This rearrangement joins TRBV10-1 to TRBJ2-7; no reliable D call. The germline V and J ends were trimmed by 9 bases and 0 bases, with 18 bases remaining between them. Germline V gene data show CDR1 as WNHNN and CDR2 as SYGVQD (reference sequence). The CDR3 is 15 residues long. The CDR3 DNA reads as TGCGCCAGAAGACTCCTCAGACCTAGCTCCTACGAGCAGTACTTC. Translated, it gives CARRLLRPSSYEQYF.

A few counts support this clonotype. The chain links TRBV9 to TRBJ2-5, with D possibly matching TRBD2 (5 bases). CDR1 is SGDLS and CDR2 is YYNGEE in the germline V gene. V was clipped by 0 bases and J by 2 bases, with 11 bases between them. This CDR3 has 15 residues. Here the CDR3 reads CASSVASSGQETQYF. The CDR3 DNA sequence: TGTGCCAGCAGCGTAGCGAGCAGCGGACAAGAGACCCAGTACTTC.

This clonotype was seen more than once but under ten times. The gene calls are TRBV19 and TRBJ1-1, with 12 bases fitting TRBD1. Trimming took 3 bases from V and 7 from J; bases not matched to a gene: 3. This CDR3 region has 14 residues. Germline CDR1 reads LNHDA; CDR2 reads SQIVND (reference sequence). The DNA for the CDR3 is TGTGCCAGTAGTATTGGGACAGGGGGCTTTGAAGCTTTCTTT. Its protein is CASSIGTGGFEAFF.

The chain couples TRBV18 to TRBJ1-6; D is undetermined. The CDR3 runs 15 residues. V dropped 2 bases and J dropped 7 bases, with 12 bases sitting between them. CDR1 and CDR2 (germline): KGHSH, LQKENI. The CDR3 bases are TGTGCCAGCTCACCAACCGGAGGGAGAAATTCACCCCTCCACTTT. It translates to CASSPTGGRNSPLHF.

This clonotype was seen at least ten times. CDR3 nucleotide sequence: TGTGCCAGCAACCGGGGCGGAGGCAATGAGCAGTTCTTC. It yields the protein CASNRGGGNEQFF. The J gene is TRBJ2-1, the V gene TRBV6-1; D may be TRBD1 or TRBD2 (5 bases each). The CDR3 sequence is 13 residues long. V lost 7 bases and J 6 bases, leaving 13 bases between the germline ends. Germline assignment: CDR1 MNHNS and CDR2 SASEGT.

This clonotype was detected a few times. With a much larger clone just one base away, this may be a read error. Since the CDR3 does not end with the conserved phenylalanine or tryptophan, this likely comes from a read error. The chain is built from TRBV20-1 and TRBJ2-5; the match to TRBD2 covers 10 bases. The junction had 9 bases not matched to a gene; V was cut back by 3 bases and J by 5 bases. Looked up from germline, CDR1 is DFQATT and CDR2 is SNEGSKA (reference sequence). The CDR3 contains 15 residues. CDR3 in DNA: TGCAGTGCTAGCAGCCGAGCGGGGGGGCGGGAGACCCAGTACCTC. Its protein is CSASSRAGGRETQYL.

This clonotype was seen ten or more times. The chain uses TRBV6-5 and TRBJ1-5; no reliable D call. In germline, CDR1 is MNHEY, CDR2 SVGAGI. Trimming removed 0 bases from V and 5 bases from J, with 8 bases in between. This CDR3 contains 14 residues. Here the CDR3 reads CASSYSRGYQPQHF. DNA for the CDR3: TGTGCCAGCAGTTACTCTCGAGGTTATCAGCCCCAGCATTTT.

V and J are TRBV6-1 and TRBJ1-4, with TRBD1 matching 7 bases. Trimming removed 10 bases from V and 4 bases from J; junction bases left unmatched: 6. This CDR3 is built from 13 residues. Germline loops: CDR1 MNHNS, CDR2 SASEGT. The CDR3 coding sequence is TGTGCCACACAGGGGCCGGGTAATGAAAAACTGTTTTTT. It codes for CATQGPGNEKLFF.

CDR3 amino acids: CSASSQGSISNQPQHF. The CDR3 DNA reads TGCAGTGCGTCTTCACAGGGGTCGATTAGCAATCAGCCCCAGCATTTT. The chain has TRBV20-1 and TRBJ1-5; 7 positions agree with TRBD1. Germline trimming cut 6 bases from V and 0 bases from J; bases unmatched to any gene: 11. This CDR3 has 16 amino acids. Germline loops: CDR1 DFQATT, CDR2 SNEGSKA (reference sequence).

In its sample, this clonotype was seen many times. The rearrangement uses TRBV20-1 and TRBJ2-7; 8 bases match TRBD1. The junction had 11 bases not matched to a gene; V was cut back by 5 bases and J by 2 bases. Germline values: CDR1 DFQATT, CDR2 SNEGSKA (reference sequence). The CDR3 is 15 residues long. Here the CDR3 reads CSAPSPRGRAYEQYF. The DNA of the CDR3 is TGCAGTGCTCCCAGTCCCAGGGGGCGGGCCTACGAGCAGTACTTC.

This clonotype was picked up a small number of times. The CDR3 nucleotides are TGCGCCAGCAGCTTGGGAAAGGGACTAGCGGGGGGCAATTCCTACGAGCAGTACTTC. Residues: CASSLGKGLAGGNSYEQYF. This sequence joins TRBV5-1 and TRBJ2-7; 15 bases match TRBD2. Per germline, CDR1 SGHRS and CDR2 YFSETQ. Trimming took 0 bases from V and 1 from J; bases not matched to a gene: 8. This CDR3 region has 19 residues.

This clonotype showed up many times. The V call is TRBV7-9, the J call TRBJ2-1; 7 nucleotides agree with TRBD1. Germline trimming cut 5 bases from V and 9 bases from J; bases unmatched to any gene: 7. Germline V gives CDR1 SEHNR, CDR2 FQNEAQ (reference sequence). The CDR3 is 13 amino acids. CDR3 amino acids: CASSPRQGREQFF. CDR3 nucleotides: TGTGCCAGCAGCCCCCGACAGGGACGTGAGCAGTTCTTC. The whole variable domain, remainder taken from reference TRBV7-9 and TRBJ2-1, is DTGVSQNPRHKITKRGQNVTFRCDPISEHNRLYWYRQTLGQGPEFLTYFQNEAQLEKSRLLSDRFSAERPKGSFSTLEIQRTEQGDSAMYLCASSPRQGREQFFGPGTRLTVL.